This T cell receptor (beta chain) is from a study of T cell responses to AZD1222 COVID-19 vaccine. Study-level results: At 160-218 and 743-854, vaccine-associated CD4 TCRs were dominant, and they spanned spike.

Profiled with immunoSEQ multiplex PCR; TCRdb holds only in-frame clones, not every one. This repertoire shows approximately 150,000 clones, 90% to 95% found once; its top ten account for about 2.3%. The CDR3 has 15 residues. The germline V gene has CDR1 MGHRA and CDR2 YSYEKL. V lost 3 bases and J lost 4; bases outside the gene matches: 6. In its sample, this clone was seen once. Its antigen is not known. Sample: peripheral blood, taken on day 0 of AZD1222 vaccination. This chain links TRBV4-1 with TRBJ2-7; 10 bases match TRBD1. The clonotype comes from an adult in good health. The CDR3 protein is CASSHSGTGEYEQYF. Written as DNA, the CDR3 is TGCGCCAGCAGCCACTCCGGGACAGGGGAATACGAGCAGTACTTC.